A selection of T cell receptor beta chains follows, all from one sample in a study of shared clonotypes between healthy human individuals. Sequencing used immunoSEQ multiplex PCR; TCRdb keeps in-frame clones, though not all of them. The data hold some 2,100,000 clones, with 85% to 95% observed a single time. Sequencing used naive CD8+ T cells from PBMCs. The receptors stem from a man aged 18-30 years in good health. Some clones in this sample may be carry-over from other donors' samples. The CDR3 runs from the conserved cysteine through the conserved F or W. Each record gives: J gene, clone size, V gene, D gene, CDR3 length, CDR3 protein, CDR3 DNA. A D gene is named only where the DNA matches it firmly. The size of a clone is reported for some rows only, either as once, few or many, or as a class for expanded clones.

>TRBJ2-6|-|TRBV2|-|19
CATILRGLTENSGANVLTF
TGTGCCACCATCCTGCGGGGCTTAACTGAAAACTCTGGGGCCAACGTCCTGACTTTC
>TRBJ1-5|few|TRBV19|TRBD1|14
CASTLGTGVQPQHF
TGTGCCAGTACCCTCGGGACAGGGGTTCAGCCCCAGCATTTT
>TRBJ1-2|-|TRBV20-1|-|11
CSAAPGGGYTF
TGCAGTGCCGCCCCGGGGGGCGGCTACACCTTC
>TRBJ2-7|-|TRBV28|-|16
CASSFPYEGQTYEQYF
TGTGCCAGCAGTTTCCCGTATGAGGGGCAAACCTACGAGCAGTACTTC
>TRBJ1-5|few|TRBV4-1|-|14
CASSQGSWNQPQHF
TGCGCCAGCAGCCAGGGGTCGTGGAATCAGCCCCAGCATTTT
>TRBJ2-7|-|TRBV7-3|TRBD1|14
CASSPGTVPYEQYF
TGTGCCAGCAGCCCCGGGACAGTTCCCTACGAGCAGTACTTC
>TRBJ2-7|-|TRBV28|TRBD1|14
CASSFRDSPYEQYF
TGTGCCAGCAGTTTCCGGGACAGCCCCTACGAGCAGTACTTC
>TRBJ1-4|-|TRBV27|-|17
CASSPTDSVMGYEKLFF
TGTGCCAGCAGTCCGACAGATTCCGTGATGGGATACGAAAAACTGTTTTTT
>TRBJ2-7|once|TRBV9|-|13
CASSVEGLREQYF
TGTGCCAGCAGCGTTGAAGGGCTGAGAGAGCAGTACTTC
>TRBJ2-1|once|TRBV28|-|13
CASSFPVYNEQFF
TGTGCCAGCAGTTTTCCGGTTTACAATGAGCAGTTCTTC
>TRBJ1-5|-|TRBV27|TRBD1|18
CASSLLCTGTGFNQPQHF
TGTGCCAGCAGTTTATTATGTACGGGGACAGGTTTCAATCAGCCCCAGCATTTT
>TRBJ2-4|few|TRBV5-8|TRBD1|16
CASSLVQGTAVNIQYF
TGTGCCAGCAGCTTGGTCCAGGGGACAGCGGTGAACATTCAGTACTTC
>TRBJ2-7|-|TRBV28|-|17
CASSWFGRQGPSYEQYF
TGTGCCAGCAGTTGGTTCGGAAGGCAGGGCCCCTCCTACGAGCAGTACTTC
>TRBJ2-7|once|TRBV27|-|14
CASSSRGAPYEQYF
TGTGCCAGCAGTTCCAGGGGGGCCCCCTACGAGCAGTACTTC
>TRBJ2-5|-|TRBV5-6|-|15
CASSLRGTTKETQYF
TGTGCCAGCAGCTTGCGGGGGACGACTAAAGAGACCCAGTACTTC
>TRBJ2-3|-|TRBV6-6|-|13
CASSHPTWHTQYF
TGTGCCAGCAGCCACCCTACATGGCATACGCAGTATTTT
>TRBJ1-3|-|TRBV7-2|TRBD1|14
CASSPGQAKNTIYF
TGTGCCAGCAGCCCTGGACAGGCGAAAAACACCATATATTTT
>TRBJ1-1|once|TRBV13|-|18
CASTPSPPGRGKNTEAFF
TGTGCCAGCACCCCATCACCCCCCGGGAGGGGTAAGAACACTGAAGCTTTCTTT
>TRBJ2-7|-|TRBV5-4|TRBD1|14
CASSFGQGGHEQYF
TGTGCCAGCAGCTTCGGACAGGGGGGTCACGAGCAGTACTTC
>TRBJ2-1|once|TRBV29-1|TRBD2|18
CSVAFFGLAGGGHDEQFF
TGCAGCGTTGCGTTTTTCGGACTAGCGGGAGGTGGGCACGATGAGCAGTTCTTC
>TRBJ1-2|once|TRBV4-1|TRBD1|18
CASSQDRTGDTGTYGYTF
TGCGCCAGCAGCCAAGATAGGACAGGGGACACCGGTACCTATGGCTACACCTTC
>TRBJ1-5|-|TRBV30|-|16
CAWSVKGPMGHQPQHF
TGTGCCTGGAGTGTAAAAGGACCTATGGGCCATCAGCCCCAGCATTTT
>TRBJ1-2|-|TRBV27|TRBD1|14
CASSLTGPNYGYTF
TGTGCCAGCAGCCTGACAGGGCCTAACTATGGCTACACCTTC
>TRBJ2-2|-|TRBV28|TRBD1|14
CASSLQGDTGELFF
TGTGCCAGCAGTTTACAGGGGGACACCGGGGAGCTGTTTTTT
>TRBJ1-5|-|TRBV27|TRBD1|15
CASRPGTGGREPQHF
TGTGCCAGCAGGCCCGGGACAGGGGGCAGGGAGCCCCAGCATTTT
>TRBJ1-2|-|TRBV25-1|-|13
CASSMIWRDGYTF
TGTGCCAGCAGTATGATCTGGAGGGATGGCTACACCTTC
>TRBJ1-5|-|TRBV19|-|14
CASRSPGTNQPQHF
TGTGCCAGTAGATCGCCTGGGACCAATCAGCCCCAGCATTTT
>TRBJ1-4|-|TRBV4-1|-|17
CASSQGQGSATNEKLFF
TGCGCCAGCAGCCAAGGCCAGGGGTCTGCAACTAATGAAAAACTGTTTTTT
>TRBJ2-1|-|TRBV6-1|-|16
CASSEVATLSYNEQFF
TGTGCCAGCAGTGAAGTTGCGACACTCTCCTACAATGAGCAGTTCTTC
>TRBJ2-2|once|TRBV27|TRBD1|16
CASSTHQQGGTGELFF
TGTGCCAGCAGTACCCATCAACAGGGGGGCACCGGGGAGCTGTTTTTT
>TRBJ1-2|-|TRBV5-5|-|12
CASSLGYYGYTF
TGTGCCAGCAGCTTGGGATACTATGGCTACACCTTC
>TRBJ2-7|-|TRBV4-2|TRBD1|14
CASSQTGSSYEQYF
TGTGCCAGCAGCCAGACAGGGTCTTCCTACGAGCAGTACTTC
>TRBJ2-7|-|TRBV21-1|-|15
CASSKGTGFSYEQYF
TGTGCCAGCAGCAAAGGGACAGGGTTCTCCTACGAGCAGTACTTC
>TRBJ2-1|-|TRBV27|-|16
CASSSPASLPNNEQFF
TGTGCCAGCAGTTCCCCGGCTTCTCTCCCTAACAATGAGCAGTTCTTC
>TRBJ2-2|-|TRBV5-8|-|15
CASSLVGGYTGELFF
TGTGCCAGCAGCTTGGTAGGGGGGTACACCGGGGAGCTGTTTTTT
>TRBJ2-1|-|TRBV18|-|18
CASSPPVRQAGSYNEQFF
TGTGCCAGCTCACCACCGGTCAGGCAGGCCGGCTCCTACAATGAGCAGTTCTTC
>TRBJ1-1|-|TRBV11-2|-|13
CASSPFGNTEAFF
TGTGCCAGCAGCCCGTTCGGGAACACTGAAGCTTTCTTT
>TRBJ1-2|-|TRBV6-5|-|15
CASFSNYIGDYGYTF
TGTGCCAGCTTCTCCAACTACATAGGAGACTATGGCTACACCTTC
>TRBJ2-1|-|TRBV4-2|TRBD2|19
CASSQRTRGWGDYYNEQFF
TGTGCCAGCAGCCAAAGGACTAGGGGTTGGGGTGATTACTACAATGAGCAGTTCTTC
>TRBJ2-3|-|TRBV5-1|-|15
CASSVTGTSTDTQYF
TGCGCCAGCAGCGTGACAGGCACGAGTACAGATACGCAGTATTTT
>TRBJ2-1|once|TRBV11-2|-|12
CASSLRSNEQFF
TGTGCCAGCAGCTTACGTTCAAATGAGCAGTTCTTC
>TRBJ2-1|-|TRBV5-8|TRBD1|15
CASSLPGGTYNEQFF
TGTGCCAGCAGCTTGCCAGGGGGTACCTACAATGAGCAGTTCTTC
>TRBJ2-1|-|TRBV30|-|12
CAWSLGGNEQFF
TGTGCCTGGAGCTTGGGTGGGAATGAGCAGTTCTTC
>TRBJ1-5|-|TRBV7-8|-|14
CASSLLPINQPQHF
TGTGCCAGCAGCTTGCTACCGATCAATCAGCCCCAGCATTTT
>TRBJ2-1|-|TRBV5-6|-|11
CASSFRGEQFF
TGTGCCAGCAGCTTCCGCGGGGAGCAGTTCTTC
>TRBJ2-2|-|TRBV10-3|-|17
CAISLPAGSANTGELFF
TGTGCCATCAGCCTACCGGCGGGATCGGCGAACACCGGGGAGCTGTTTTTT
>TRBJ1-1|-|TRBV2|-|18
CASSVNWENPSMNTEAFF
TGTGCCAGCAGTGTAAACTGGGAAAACCCTTCCATGAACACTGAAGCTTTCTTT
>TRBJ2-7|-|TRBV28|-|14
CASSFEVPAYEQYF
TGTGCCAGCAGTTTCGAGGTACCAGCCTACGAGCAGTACTTC
>TRBJ2-1|-|TRBV7-6|-|16
CASSALRASVYNEQFF
TGTGCCAGCAGCGCCTTGCGGGCTAGCGTTTACAATGAGCAGTTCTTC
>TRBJ2-2|-|TRBV7-4|-|10
CASSHGELFF
TGTGCCAGCAGCCACGGGGAGCTGTTTTTT
>TRBJ2-7|-|TRBV9|TRBD2|15
CASSVVGSGSPEQYF
TGTGCCAGCAGCGTAGTCGGTAGCGGGAGCCCGGAGCAGTACTTC